A single sample gave rise to the 18 T cell receptor beta chains below, sequenced in a study of blood T cell repertoires in COVID-19. Using immunoSEQ multiplex PCR, the repertoire was profiled, and TCRdb retains in-frame clones only, with some absent. The table lists about 310,000 clones, 85% to 90% of them singletons, with 2.5% to 3.5% in the top ten. The specimen sequenced was peripheral blood. All receptors come from a woman in her 30s with COVID-19, enrolled during active disease.

This clone is a singleton in its sample. This CDR3 reads CASSPREGANYGYTF. The CDR3 region has the DNA TGTGCCAGCAGCCCCAGGGAGGGAGCTAACTATGGCTACACCTTC. The chain has TRBV6-5 and TRBJ1-2; tentatively, D is TRBD1 (5 bases). Germline CDR1 and CDR2: MNHEY and SVGAGI. The ends were cut back, 6 bases at V and 0 bases at J, with 14 bases in the middle. The CDR3 runs to 15 residues.

The chain recombines TRBV25-1 with TRBJ2-5; weak D call: TRBD1 (5 bases). V was trimmed by 0 bases and J by 4 bases, leaving 12 bases between them. The CDR3 totals 15 residues. Germline CDR1 MGHDK, CDR2 SYGVNS. CDR3 sequence (DNA): TGTGCCAGCAGTGAATATCGGGCAGGGCCAGAGACCCAGTACTTC. It codes for CASSEYRAGPETQYF.

Turning to this clone: Other DNA sequences within the sample encode an identical CDR3. V usage is TRBV5-1 and J usage is TRBJ2-1; no reliable D call. The V gene lost 1 base and the J gene lost 3 bases, with 5 bases spanning the gap. This CDR3 comprises 13 residues. The germline V gene has CDR1 SGHRS and CDR2 YFSETQ. CDR3: CASSLSSYNEQFF. CDR3 in DNA: TGCGCCAGCAGCTTGTCCAGCTACAATGAGCAGTTCTTC.

The rearrangement links TRBV6-6 to TRBJ1-5; D might be TRBD1 (5 bases). CDR1 and CDR2 (germline): MNHNY, SVGAGI (reference sequence). V gave up 0 bases and J gave up 6 bases, with 15 bases separating them. The CDR3 runs to 16 residues. DNA for the CDR3: TGTGCCAGCAGTTACTCAGGGGTTGGAACGGTTCAGCCCCAGCATTTT. Translating it yields CASSYSGVGTVQPQHF.

The rearrangement links TRBV7-2 to TRBJ2-5; 7 bases match TRBD2. This CDR3 comprises 16 residues. From germline, CDR1 is SGHTA and CDR2 FQGNSA. V was pared by 4 bases and J by 4 bases, with 12 bases of the junction left unmatched. The CDR3 region is CASSSGTNVRRETQYF. The CDR3 DNA follows: TGTGCCAGCAGCTCAGGGACTAACGTTAGGCGAGAGACCCAGTACTTC.

The CDR3: CASSQGMNTEAFF. The DNA for the CDR3 is TGTGCCAGCAGCCAAGGTATGAACACTGAAGCTTTCTTT. This sequence joins TRBV3-1 (or the pseudogene TRBV3-2) and TRBJ1-1; no reliable D call. The CDR3 has 13 residues. Germline V lookup: CDR1 LGHDT, CDR2 YNNKEL (reference sequence). Trimming stripped 1 base from V and 0 bases from J, with 3 bases between.

The chain is built from TRBV9 and TRBJ2-1; 7 bases map to TRBD2. This CDR3 is built from 15 residues. CDR1 and CDR2 (germline): SGDLS, YYNGEE. The ends lost 0 bases at V and 2 bases at J; junction bases unmatched: 2. CDR3 protein: CASSVAAGAYNEQFF. The CDR3, as DNA: TGTGCCAGCAGCGTAGCGGCGGGAGCCTACAATGAGCAGTTCTTC.

The rearrangement joins TRBV27 to TRBJ1-6; TRBD1 might be the D (5 bases). The CDR3 runs to 17 residues. Germline CDR1 and CDR2: MNHEY and SMNVEV (reference sequence). V lost 0 bases and J lost 0, with 9 bases in between. CDR3 sequence: CASSLSGQGSYNSPLHF. CDR3 nucleotides: TGTGCCAGCAGTTTATCCGGACAAGGCTCCTATAATTCACCCCTCCACTTT.

As for this clone: At the DNA level, this CDR3 is encoded by other sequences in the same sample as well. This chain uses TRBV27 with TRBJ1-2; 9 nucleotides match TRBD1. J was trimmed by 8 bases and V by 2 bases; bases with no gene match: 3. This CDR3 has 13 residues. The germline CDR1 and CDR2 sequences are MNHEY and SMNVEV (reference sequence). In DNA, the CDR3 is TGTGCCAGCAGTTTAGGTACAGGGGGCGGCTACACCTTC. Protein: CASSLGTGGGYTF.

The chain has TRBV30 and TRBJ2-4, with D possibly TRBD2 on 5 matching bases. V dropped 4 bases and J dropped 2 bases, with 18 bases sitting between them. CDR1 and CDR2 from the germline V gene are GTSNPN and SVGIG (reference sequence). CDR3 length: 16 amino acids. For the CDR3, the DNA is TGTGCCTGGACTCCCATACGGGAACAAACCAAAAACATTCAGTACTTC. Translated, it gives CAWTPIREQTKNIQYF.

The genes are TRBV28 and TRBJ1-4; 8 bases are shared with TRBD1. CDR1 is MDHEN and CDR2 is SYDVKM in the germline V gene. This CDR3 has 14 residues. V lost 4 bases to trimming and J lost 5 bases; unmatched junction nucleotides: 3. The CDR3 sequence is CASSWTGKNEKLFF. CDR3 DNA: TGTGCCAGCAGTTGGACAGGGAAGAATGAAAAACTGTTTTTT.

V gene TRBV2 combines with J gene TRBJ1-3; D possibly corresponds to TRBD1 (5 bases). Trimming shortened V by 9 bases and J by 0 bases, and 12 bases separated the two germline ends. CDR3 size: 14 residues. Germline CDR1 is SNHLY and CDR2 is FYNNEI. The chain's CDR3 is CASSDNNSGNTIYF. DNA of the CDR3: TGTGCCAGTTCGGACAACAACTCTGGAAACACCATATATTTT.

J is TRBJ2-7 and V is TRBV19; possible D gene TRBD2, 6 bases. CDR1 and CDR2 (germline): LNHDA, SQIVND (reference sequence). The CDR3 runs 16 residues. Trimming cost V 3 bases and J 4 bases, with 19 bases left between them. The CDR3 here is CASSMISGTGRYEQYF. CDR3 bases: TGTGCCAGTAGTATGATATCCGGGACTGGAAGATACGAGCAGTACTTC.

This sequence joins TRBV7-9 and TRBJ2-5; 9 nucleotides match TRBD2. The CDR3 contains 16 residues. Looked up from germline, CDR1 is SEHNR and CDR2 is FQNEAQ (reference sequence). The V gene end was trimmed by 1 base and the J gene end by 3 bases; junction bases not matched to a gene: 6. The CDR3 coding sequence is TGTGCCAGCAGCTTAGTTTCAGGACTAGCGAAAGAGACCCAGTACTTC. It encodes CASSLVSGLAKETQYF. The full variable domain, in which reference TRBV7-9 and TRBJ2-5 provide the parts outside the CDR3, is DTGVSQNPRHKITKRGQNVTFRCDPISEHNRLYWYRQTLGQGPEFLTYFQNEAQLEKSRLLSDRFSAERPKGSFSTLEIQRTEQGDSAMYLCASSLVSGLAKETQYFGPGTRLLVL.

The rearrangement joins TRBV29-1 to TRBJ1-2, with D possibly being TRBD1 (6 bases). The CDR3 length is 12 residues. The V end lost 4 bases, the J end lost 5 bases, and 11 bases lay between the germline ends. Germline V CDR1 and CDR2: SQVTM, ANQGSEA. CDR3 region: CSVVQQGYGYTF. CDR3 DNA: TGCAGCGTTGTACAACAGGGTTATGGCTACACCTTC.

Of note for this clone: The junction shows a germline mismatch at one end, possibly a read error. The V and J genes are TRBV4-1 and TRBJ2-1; the match to TRBD2 covers 15 bases. Germline V CDR1 and CDR2: MGHRA, YSYEKL. The CDR3 extends over 19 amino acids. CDR3 sequence reads: CASRQAPGLAGGPDNEQFF. As DNA, the CDR3 is TGCGCCAGCAGGCAAGCCCCCGGACTAGCGGGAGGGCCGGACAATGAGCAGTTCTTC.

The chain links TRBV7-3 to TRBJ2-7; D is possibly TRBD2 (6 bases). This CDR3 has 15 amino acids. The germline gives CDR1 SGHTA, CDR2 FQGTGA. V was clipped by 4 bases and J by 4 bases, with 17 bases between them. CDR3 sequence: CASSSSGTPIYEQYF. The CDR3 nucleotides read TGTGCCAGCAGCTCCTCCGGGACTCCGATATACGAGCAGTACTTC.

This rearrangement joins TRBV28 to TRBJ1-1; a weak D match, TRBD1 (5 bases). Trimming took off 8 bases at V and 4 bases at J, with 20 bases between the two ends. CDR3 length equals 15 residues. The V gene's germline CDR1 is MDHEN and CDR2 SYDVKM. This chain's CDR3 is CASLRGGIPSTEAFF. CDR3 DNA: TGTGCCAGCCTGCGTGGGGGGATTCCTAGCACTGAAGCTTTCTTT. The whole variable domain, filled in from reference TRBV28 and TRBJ1-1, reads DVKVTQSSRYLVKRTGEKVFLECVQDMDHENMFWYRQDPGLGLRLIYFSYDVKMKEKGDIPEGYSVSREKKERFSLILESASTNQTSMYLCASLRGGIPSTEAFFGQGTRLTVV.